Listed here is a single T cell receptor beta chain. The repertoire was sequenced with immunoSEQ multiplex PCR; TCRdb's copy has only in-frame clones and lacks some. The table lists 150,000 to 200,000 clones, approximately 94% of them singletons. This entry comes from a study of control samples from healthy donors and cancer patients. Specimen: PBMCs. The clonotype comes from a man aged 55 to 70 with colorectal cancer.

The CDR3 sequence is CASSQGLQGSGNTIYF. The CDR3 coding sequence is TGTGCCAGCAGCCAAGGGCTACAGGGATCGGGAAACACCATATATTTT. The gene calls are TRBV3-1 (or the pseudogene TRBV3-2) and TRBJ1-3; D might be TRBD1 (6 bases). V shed 1 base and J shed 4 bases, with 14 bases lying between them. The CDR3 contains 16 residues. Germline assignment: CDR1 LGHDT and CDR2 YNNKEL (reference sequence).